This T cell receptor (beta chain) is from a study of OX40 agonist ivuxolimab in advanced cancers. Regarding the study as a whole: At 0.1 to 3.0 mg/kg, CD4+ and CD8+ blood T cells expanded clonally by week 6.

Concerning this clone itself: Antigen specificity is unknown.

The data were produced by immunoSEQ multiplex PCR, yet TCRdb's version contains in-frame clones alone and is incomplete. Among tens of thousands of clones, roughly nine tenths were seen once, and the ten largest hold roughly 8.9%. The CDR3 is 16 residues long. Germline CDR1 is MGHRA and CDR2 is YSYEKL. The V end lost 4 bases, the J end lost 12 bases, and 25 bases lay between the germline ends. The input for sequencing was CD4+ or CD8+ T cells sorted from blood, taken in a trial of the OX40 agonist ivuxolimab. V gene TRBV4-1 combines with J gene TRBJ2-1; perhaps TRBD2 as D (7 bases). This receptor was taken from an adult with an advanced solid tumor such as melanoma, head and neck, liver or kidney cancer. CDR3: CASSPKQGSGGVGQFF. The CDR3 DNA reads TGCGCCAGCAGCCCTAAACAGGGCTCGGGGGGAGTCGGGCAGTTCTTC.